This T cell receptor beta chain was obtained from a study of glioma-infiltrating T cells after dendritic cell vaccination. The time point denotes: after dendritic cell vaccination, including at tumor progression/relapse. Up to roughly 2 ug genomic DNA was used for TCRB CDR3 amplification. Clones were read by immunoSEQ multiplex PCR, and TCRdb kept only the in-frame ones, dropping some. Among about 76,000 clones listed, more than 75% were seen once. CDR1 is MNHNS and CDR2 is SASEGT in the germline V gene. The J segment lost 4 bases and the V segment lost 3 bases, leaving 6 bases of the junction unmatched. This CDR3 contains 16 residues.

The chain combines TRBV6-1 with TRBJ2-6; TRBD2 matches at 7 bases. The source is a human donor with glioblastoma. This sample comprised blood, obtained after dendritic cell vaccination. The CDR3: CASSDPRGDGANVLTF. The CDR3 DNA is TGTGCCAGCAGTGACCCCCGGGGGGACGGGGCCAACGTCCTGACTTTC.